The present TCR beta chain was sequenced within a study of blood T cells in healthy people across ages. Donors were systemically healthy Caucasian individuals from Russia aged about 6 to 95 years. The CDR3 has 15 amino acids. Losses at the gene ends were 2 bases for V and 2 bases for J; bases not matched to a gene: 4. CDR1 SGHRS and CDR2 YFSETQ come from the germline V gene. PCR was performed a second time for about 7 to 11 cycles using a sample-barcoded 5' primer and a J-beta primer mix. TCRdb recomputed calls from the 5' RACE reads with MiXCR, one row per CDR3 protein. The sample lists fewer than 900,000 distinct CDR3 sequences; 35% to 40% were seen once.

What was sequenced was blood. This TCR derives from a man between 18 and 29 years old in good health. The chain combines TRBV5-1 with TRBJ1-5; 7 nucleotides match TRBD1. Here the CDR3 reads CASSFTGEGNQPQHF. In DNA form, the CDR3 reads TGCGCCAGCAGCTTCACAGGGGAAGGCAATCAGCCCCAGCATTTT.